This T cell receptor (beta chain) was recorded in a study of identical twins. Overall study findings and caveats: Out-of-frame sharing of TCR alpha in monozygotic twins was underestimated by models.

In TCRdb, the 5' RACE reads were re-called with MiXCR into one record per CDR3 protein. Of about 150,000 distinct CDR3 sequences listed, under 4.5% are singletons. V was cut by 1 base and J by 7 bases, with 16 bases left in between. The length of the CDR3 is 16 residues. The germline V gene encodes CDR1 LNHNV and CDR2 YYDKDF (reference sequence). This clonotype was recorded many times. Its antigen is undetermined. The sample taken for sequencing was memory T cells sorted from blood. The sequence derives from a man aged 18 to 29 in good health. The gene calls are TRBV15 and TRBJ2-2, with TRBD1 as a possible D gene (5 bases). The CDR3 loop reads CATSRAFQGRSGELFF. The CDR3 DNA is TGTGCCACCAGCAGAGCCTTCCAGGGCCGAAGCGGGGAGCTGTTTTTT.